The rows below give T cell receptor beta chains drawn from one sample of a study of human T cells and chemical hapten exposure. MiXCR was run by TCRdb on the RACE reads, yielding one entry per CDR3 protein. The table records under 200,000 distinct CDR3 sequences, more than 25% of them present only once. The specimen comprised whole blood, sampled in connection with sensitization to the hapten diphenylcyclopropenone (DPC). The receptor set was obtained from a woman aged 25-40 years with alopecia areata. Some clones in this sample may be carry-over from other donors' samples. Both conserved end residues are part of each CDR3. D genes are given only for firm matches. Rows give clone size only sometimes, using once, few, many, or a class for an expanded clone.

J gene	V gene	D gene	clone size	CDR3 DNA	CDR3 protein
TRBJ1-1	TRBV18	.	.	TGTGCCAGCTCACCGGGGGCGAAGAACACTGAAGCTTTCTTT	CASSPGAKNTEAFF
TRBJ2-1	TRBV7-9	.	.	TGTGCCAGCAGCTTCGGGTCTCTGAATGAGCAGTTCTTC	CASSFGSLNEQFF
TRBJ1-5	TRBV28	.	.	TGTGCCAGCAGTTTTGGCGGGGTGGGCAATCAGCCCCAGAATTTT	CASSFGGVGNQPQNF
TRBJ2-1	TRBV20-1	.	few	TGCAGTGCTTCTAGCGAAAGCTCCTACAATGAGCAGTTCTTC	CSASSESSYNEQFF
TRBJ1-1	TRBV12-5	.	few	TGTGCTAGTGGTTTATTGTGGCAGGAAGCTTTCTTT	CASGLLWQEAFF
TRBJ1-2	TRBV6-5	TRBD1	few	TGTGCCAGCACCAGGGGGGACTATGGCTACACCTTC	CASTRGDYGYTF
TRBJ2-7	TRBV20-1	TRBD2	.	TGCAGTGCTAGACTAGCGGCGGACTACGAGCAGTACTTC	CSARLAADYEQYF
TRBJ1-1	TRBV4-1	.	.	TGCGCCAGCAGCTCCCGGGTCCTCCTAATCACTGAAGCTTTCTTT	CASSSRVLLITEAFF
TRBJ2-1	TRBV7-3	TRBD2	.	TGTGCCAGCAGCTTAGGCGGGAGGAACAATGAGCAGTTCTTC	CASSLGGRNNEQFF
TRBJ2-7	TRBV28	.	few	TGTGCCAGCAGTACCTACGAGCAGTACTTC	CASSTYEQYF
TRBJ2-2	TRBV4-3	TRBD2	.	TGCGCCAGCAGCCAACGCCCGGGAGGGTCCGGGGAGCTGTTTTTT	CASSQRPGGSGELFF
TRBJ2-7	TRBV29-1	TRBD1	few	TGCAGCGGGACAGGGGGGTACGAGCAGTACTTC	CSGTGGYEQYF
TRBJ1-1	TRBV5-6	.	.	TGTGCCAGCAGCTTGGTGGTCGCGACACTGAACACTGAAGCTTTCTTT	CASSLVVATLNTEAFF
TRBJ1-1	TRBV7-9	TRBD1	.	TGTGCCAGCAGCCCCACAGGGGTCGCTGAAGCTTTCTTT	CASSPTGVAEAFF
TRBJ1-4	TRBV29-1	.	.	TGCAGCGTGGGAGTATCTAATGAAAAACTGTTTTTT	CSVGVSNEKLFF
TRBJ1-6	TRBV20-1	.	few	TGCAGTGCTAGAGAGGGGGCTAGCTCCTATAATTCACCCCTCCACTTT	CSAREGASSYNSPLHF
TRBJ2-3	TRBV7-8	TRBD2	few	TGTGCCAGCAGCCCAGGCCGACTAGCGGGGCTCACAGATACGCAGTATTTT	CASSPGRLAGLTDTQYF
TRBJ2-1	TRBV6-2/TRBV6-3	TRBD2	.	TGTGCCAGCAGAAAAGCCGGGACTAGCGGGAGGACTGAGCAGTTCTTC	CASRKAGTSGRTEQFF
TRBJ2-7	TRBV6-6	.	few	TGTGCCAGCAGTTACGGTCAGGGCCAAGCCTACGAGCAGTACTTC	CASSYGQGQAYEQYF
TRBJ2-5	TRBV20-1	TRBD1	.	TGCAGTGCTCCTAAGGGCAGGGGGCACCTCCAAGAGACCCAGTACTTC	CSAPKGRGHLQETQYF
TRBJ2-4	TRBV28	.	.	TGTGCCAGCAGCCCAGGGGTAGCCAAAAACATTCAGTACTTC	CASSPGVAKNIQYF
TRBJ2-2	TRBV6-6	.	.	TGTGCCAGCAGTTCCCAGGGTGGCACCGGGGAGCTGTTTTTT	CASSSQGGTGELFF
TRBJ2-3	TRBV11-3	TRBD2	.	TGTGCCAGCAGCCGCAGAGGACTAGCTTCAGATACGCAGTATTTT	CASSRRGLASDTQYF
TRBJ2-3	TRBV7-9	.	.	TGTGCCAGCAGCCGGAGGGAACCAGATACGCAGTATTTT	CASSRREPDTQYF
TRBJ1-1	TRBV2	.	.	TGTGCCAGCAGTCCGACCCAAGGGACTGAAGCTTTCTTT	CASSPTQGTEAFF
TRBJ2-3	TRBV2	TRBD2	.	TGTGCCAGCAGACCGGGACTAGGCCCCCTTGCGCAGTATTTT	CASRPGLGPLAQYF
TRBJ2-2	TRBV4-3	TRBD2	many	TGCGCCAGCAGCCTCTTTCTAGCGGGAACAAACACCGGGGAGCTGTTTTTT	CASSLFLAGTNTGELFF
TRBJ2-7	TRBV4-1	TRBD2	few	TGCGCCAGCAGCCCACAGACTAGCGGGAGGGTCGAGCAGTACTTC	CASSPQTSGRVEQYF
TRBJ1-1	TRBV10-2	.	few	TGCGCCACCGGGGGGCCCCGGAACACTGAAGCTTTCTTT	CATGGPRNTEAFF
TRBJ1-3	TRBV7-2	.	few	TGTGCCAGCAGCTCAATCTTGGGACAATATGGAAACACCATATATTTT	CASSSILGQYGNTIYF
TRBJ1-1	TRBV28	.	.	TGTGCCAGCAGTTTCATGCCCATGAACACTGAAGCTTTCTTT	CASSFMPMNTEAFF
TRBJ2-3	TRBV7-9	.	.	TGTGCCAGCAGCTTAGAGAGCGCGGGGACGCAGTATTTT	CASSLESAGTQYF
TRBJ2-5	TRBV3-1	.	.	TGTGCCAGCAGCCAAGAACGGGCGACAGGCCAAGAGACCCAGTACTTC	CASSQERATGQETQYF
TRBJ2-1	TRBV6-5	TRBD2	.	TGTGCCAGCAGTTACTTAGCGGGACGGAACTCCAATGAGCAGTTCTTC	CASSYLAGRNSNEQFF
TRBJ2-4	TRBV5-1	.	.	TGCGCCAGCAGCTCGTCGGCAGTTGACATTCAGTACTTC	CASSSSAVDIQYF